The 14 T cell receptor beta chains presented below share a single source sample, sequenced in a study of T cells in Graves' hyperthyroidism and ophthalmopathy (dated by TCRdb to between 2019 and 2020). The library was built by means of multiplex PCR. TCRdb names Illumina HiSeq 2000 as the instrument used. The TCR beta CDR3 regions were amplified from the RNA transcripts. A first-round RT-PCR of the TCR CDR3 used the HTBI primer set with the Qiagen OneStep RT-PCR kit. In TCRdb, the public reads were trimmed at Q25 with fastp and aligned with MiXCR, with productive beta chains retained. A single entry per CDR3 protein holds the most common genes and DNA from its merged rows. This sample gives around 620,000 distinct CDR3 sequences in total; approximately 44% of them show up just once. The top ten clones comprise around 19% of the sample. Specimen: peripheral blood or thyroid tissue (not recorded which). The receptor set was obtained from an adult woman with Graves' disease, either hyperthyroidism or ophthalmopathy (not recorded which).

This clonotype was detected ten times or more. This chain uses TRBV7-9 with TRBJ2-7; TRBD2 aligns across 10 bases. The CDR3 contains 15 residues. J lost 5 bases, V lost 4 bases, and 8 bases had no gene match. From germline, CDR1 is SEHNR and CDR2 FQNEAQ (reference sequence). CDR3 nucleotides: TGTGCCAGCAGCTACTTAGCGGGAGGCTCGCACGAGCAGTACTTC. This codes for CASSYLAGGSHEQYF.

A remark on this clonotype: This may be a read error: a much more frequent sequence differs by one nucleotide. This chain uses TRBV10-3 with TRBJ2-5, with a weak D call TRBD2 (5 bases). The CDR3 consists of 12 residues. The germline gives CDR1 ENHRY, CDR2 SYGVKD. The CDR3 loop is CASSSLGKAQYF. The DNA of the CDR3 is TGTGCCAGCAGTTCCCTCGGGAAGGCCCAGTACTTC.

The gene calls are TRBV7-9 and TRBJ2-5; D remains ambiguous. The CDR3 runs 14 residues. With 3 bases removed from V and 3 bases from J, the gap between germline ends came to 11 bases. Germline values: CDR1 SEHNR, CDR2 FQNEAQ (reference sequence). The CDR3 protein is CASSFVTVKETQYF. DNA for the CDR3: TGTGCCAGCAGCTTCGTAACAGTCAAAGAGACCCAGTACTTC.

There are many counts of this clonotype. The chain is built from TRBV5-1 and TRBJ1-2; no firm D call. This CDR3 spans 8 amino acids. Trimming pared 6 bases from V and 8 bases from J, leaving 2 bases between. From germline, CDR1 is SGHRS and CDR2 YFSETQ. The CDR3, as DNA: TGCGCCAGCAAGGGCTACACCTTC. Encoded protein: CASKGYTF.

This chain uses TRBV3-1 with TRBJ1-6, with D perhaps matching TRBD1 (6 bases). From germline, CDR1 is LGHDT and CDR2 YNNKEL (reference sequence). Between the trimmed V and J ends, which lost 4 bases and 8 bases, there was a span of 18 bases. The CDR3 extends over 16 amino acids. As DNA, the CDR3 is TGTGCCAGCAGCCCCATCAGGGGCGCTCGGGATTCACCCCTCCACTTT. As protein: CASSPIRGARDSPLHF.

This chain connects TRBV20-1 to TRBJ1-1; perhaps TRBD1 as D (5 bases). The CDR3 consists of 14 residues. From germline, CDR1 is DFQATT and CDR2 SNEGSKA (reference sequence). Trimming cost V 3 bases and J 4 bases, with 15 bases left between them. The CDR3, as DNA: TGCAGTGCTAGTGACGGGGGTGGTGGCACTGAAGCTTTCTTT. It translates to CSASDGGGGTEAFF.

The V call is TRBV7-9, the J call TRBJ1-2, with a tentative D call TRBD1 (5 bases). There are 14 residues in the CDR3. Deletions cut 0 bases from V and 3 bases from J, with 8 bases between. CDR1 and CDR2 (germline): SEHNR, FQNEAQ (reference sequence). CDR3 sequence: CASSLATAYYGYTF. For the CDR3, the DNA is TGTGCCAGCAGCTTAGCGACAGCTTACTATGGCTACACCTTC.

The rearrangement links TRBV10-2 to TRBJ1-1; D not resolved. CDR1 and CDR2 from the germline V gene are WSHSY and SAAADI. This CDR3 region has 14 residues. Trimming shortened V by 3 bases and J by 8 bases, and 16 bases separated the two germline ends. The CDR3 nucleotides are TGCGCCAGCAGTGAACACGTGGTCGGGGTAGAAGCTTTCTTT. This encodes CASSEHVVGVEAFF.

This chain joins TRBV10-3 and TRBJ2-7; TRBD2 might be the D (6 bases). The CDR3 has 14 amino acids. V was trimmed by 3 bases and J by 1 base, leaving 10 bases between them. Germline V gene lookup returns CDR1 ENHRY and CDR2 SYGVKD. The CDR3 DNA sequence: TGTGCCATCAGTGATGTAGCGGCTTCCTACGAGCAGTACTTC. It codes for CAISDVAASYEQYF.

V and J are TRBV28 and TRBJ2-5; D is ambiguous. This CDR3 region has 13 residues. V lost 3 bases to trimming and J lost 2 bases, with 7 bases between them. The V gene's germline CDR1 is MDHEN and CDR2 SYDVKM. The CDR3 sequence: CASSFQVQETQYF. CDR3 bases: TGTGCCAGCAGTTTTCAGGTACAAGAGACCCAGTACTTC.

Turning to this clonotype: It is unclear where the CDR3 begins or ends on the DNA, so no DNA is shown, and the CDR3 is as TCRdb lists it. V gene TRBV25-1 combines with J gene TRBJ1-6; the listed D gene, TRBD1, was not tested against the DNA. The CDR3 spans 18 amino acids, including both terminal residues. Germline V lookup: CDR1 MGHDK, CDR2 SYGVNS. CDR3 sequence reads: CACSARRFGAQPNSPLHF.

The CDR3: CASSSGTAAGNTF. The CDR3, as DNA: TGCGCCAGCAGCTCGGGGACAGCCGCTGGAAACACCTTC. The rearrangement uses TRBV5-1 and TRBJ1-2, with TRBD1 identical over 7 bases. J gave up 12 bases and V 3 bases, and 11 bases lay outside the gene matches. Germline loops: CDR1 SGHRS, CDR2 YFSETQ. The CDR3 has 13 residues.

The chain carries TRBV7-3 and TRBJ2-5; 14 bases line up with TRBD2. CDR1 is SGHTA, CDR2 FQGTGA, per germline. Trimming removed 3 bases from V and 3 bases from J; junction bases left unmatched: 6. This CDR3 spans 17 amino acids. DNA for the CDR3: TGTGCCAGCAGCTTCGGACTAGCGGGGGGCGGGGAAGAGACCCAGTACTTC. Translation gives CASSFGLAGGGEETQYF.

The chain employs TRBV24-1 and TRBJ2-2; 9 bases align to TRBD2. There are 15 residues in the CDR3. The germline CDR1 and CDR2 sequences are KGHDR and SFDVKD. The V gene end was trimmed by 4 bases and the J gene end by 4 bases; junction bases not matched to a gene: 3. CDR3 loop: CATSDAGGGTGELFF. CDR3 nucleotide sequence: TGTGCCACCAGTGACGCGGGAGGGGGCACCGGGGAGCTGTTTTTT.